The clone carrying this TCR beta chain was observed once. A much larger clone sits a single nucleotide away, making a read error possible. No conserved phenylalanine or tryptophan ends this CDR3, so it is likely a read error. The data stem from a study of T cells in Graves' hyperthyroidism and ophthalmopathy. The CDR3 loop spans 18 amino acids. Germline V gene data show CDR1 as MNHEY and CDR2 as SVGEGT. Deletions cut 0 bases from V and 1 base from J, with 13 bases between. Authors of the study amplified TCR beta CDR3 regions from RNA transcripts. The HTBI primer set served for first-round RT-PCR of the TCR CDR3. TCRdb independently ran MiXCR on the multiplex PCR reads; one entry per CDR3 protein. The sample has over 450,000 distinct CDR3 sequences, 17% seen once; the top ten hold 15% to 20%.

This TCR was recovered from a woman aged 18-29 years with Graves' ophthalmopathy. The chain employs TRBV6-2 or TRBV6-3 and TRBJ1-6; D may be TRBD1 (5 bases). The sample was blood. In DNA form, the CDR3 reads TGTGCCAGCAGTTACTCGAGTCCCGGGGGGTCCTATAATTCACCCCTCCACCTT. Its translation is CASSYSSPGGSYNSPLHL.